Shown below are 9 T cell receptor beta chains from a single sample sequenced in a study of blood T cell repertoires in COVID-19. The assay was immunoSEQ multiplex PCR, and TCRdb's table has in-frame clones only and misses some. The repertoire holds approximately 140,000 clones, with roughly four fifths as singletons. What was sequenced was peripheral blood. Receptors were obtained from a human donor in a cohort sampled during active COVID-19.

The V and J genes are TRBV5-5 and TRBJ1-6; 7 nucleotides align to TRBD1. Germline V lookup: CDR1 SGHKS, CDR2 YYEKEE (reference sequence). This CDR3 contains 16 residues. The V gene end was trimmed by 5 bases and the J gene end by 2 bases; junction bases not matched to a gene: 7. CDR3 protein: CASSSRQGTYNSPLHF. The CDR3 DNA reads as TGTGCCAGCAGTTCCAGACAGGGTACCTATAATTCACCCCTCCACTTT. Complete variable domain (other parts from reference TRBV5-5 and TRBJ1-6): DAGVTQSPTHLIKTRGQQVTLRCSPISGHKSVSWYQQVLGQGPQFIFQYYEKEERGRGNFPDRFSARQFPNYSSELNVNALLLGDSALYLCASSSRQGTYNSPLHFGNGTRLTVT.

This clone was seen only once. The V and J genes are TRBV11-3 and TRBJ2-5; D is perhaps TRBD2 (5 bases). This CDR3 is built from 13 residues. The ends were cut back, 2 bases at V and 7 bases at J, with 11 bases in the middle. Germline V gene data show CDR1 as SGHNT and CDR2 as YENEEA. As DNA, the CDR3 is TGTGCCAGCAGCTTATCCCGAGGAGGGACCCAGTACTTC. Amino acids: CASSLSRGGTQYF. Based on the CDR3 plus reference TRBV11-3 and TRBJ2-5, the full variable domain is EAGVVQSPRYKIIEKKQPVAFWCNPISGHNTLYWYLQNLGQGPELLIRYENEEAVDDSQLPKDRFSAERLKGVDSTLKIQPAELGDSAVYLCASSLSRGGTQYFGPGTRLLVL.

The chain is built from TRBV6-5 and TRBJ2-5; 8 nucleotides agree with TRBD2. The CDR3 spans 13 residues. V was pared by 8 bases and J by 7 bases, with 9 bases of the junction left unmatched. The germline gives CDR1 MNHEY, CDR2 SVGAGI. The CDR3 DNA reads TGTGCCAGCTCCCTGCGGGGGGAAGTGACCCAGTACTTC. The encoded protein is CASSLRGEVTQYF.

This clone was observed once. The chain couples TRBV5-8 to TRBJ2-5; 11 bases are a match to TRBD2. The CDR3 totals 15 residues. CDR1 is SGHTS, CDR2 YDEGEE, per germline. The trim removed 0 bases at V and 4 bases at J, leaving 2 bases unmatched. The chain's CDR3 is CASSLELAGAETQYF. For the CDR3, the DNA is TGTGCCAGCAGCTTGGAACTAGCGGGGGCAGAGACCCAGTACTTC.

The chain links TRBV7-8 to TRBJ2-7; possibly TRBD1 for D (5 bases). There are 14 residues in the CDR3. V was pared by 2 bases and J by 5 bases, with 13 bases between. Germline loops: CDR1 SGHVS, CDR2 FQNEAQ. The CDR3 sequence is CASSLISRVNEQYF. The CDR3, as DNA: TGTGCCAGCAGCTTAATATCCAGGGTGAACGAGCAGTACTTC. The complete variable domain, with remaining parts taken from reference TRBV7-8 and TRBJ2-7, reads GAGVSQSPRYKVAKRGQDVALRCDPISGHVSLFWYQQALGQGPEFLTYFQNEAQLDKSGLPSDRFFAERPEGSVSTLKIQRTQQEDSAVYLCASSLISRVNEQYFGPGTRLTVT.

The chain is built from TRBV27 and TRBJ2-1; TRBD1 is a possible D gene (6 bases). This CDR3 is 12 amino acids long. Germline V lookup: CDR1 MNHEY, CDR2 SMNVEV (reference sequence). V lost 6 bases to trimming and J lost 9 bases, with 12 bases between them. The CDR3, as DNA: TGTGCCAGCAGGCCAGGGGAGTCTGAGCAGTTCTTC. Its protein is CASRPGESEQFF.

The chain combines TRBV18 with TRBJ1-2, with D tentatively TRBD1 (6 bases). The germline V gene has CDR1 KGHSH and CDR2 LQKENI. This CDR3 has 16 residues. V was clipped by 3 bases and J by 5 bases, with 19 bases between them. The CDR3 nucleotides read TGTGCCAGCTCACCGGACCTAACAGGGCTTTTGTATGGCTACACCTTC. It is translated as CASSPDLTGLLYGYTF.

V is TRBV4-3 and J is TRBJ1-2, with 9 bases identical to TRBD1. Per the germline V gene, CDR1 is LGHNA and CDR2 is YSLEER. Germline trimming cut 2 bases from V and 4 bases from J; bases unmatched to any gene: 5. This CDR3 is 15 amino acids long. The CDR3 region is CASSQYRGRPYGYTF. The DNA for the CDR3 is TGCGCCAGCAGCCAATACAGGGGGCGCCCCTATGGCTACACCTTC.

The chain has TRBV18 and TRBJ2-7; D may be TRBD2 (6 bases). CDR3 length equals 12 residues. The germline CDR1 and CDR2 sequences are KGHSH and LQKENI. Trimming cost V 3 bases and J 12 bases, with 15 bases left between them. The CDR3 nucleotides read TGTGCCAGCTCACCGGGCGGGGAAGAGTCGTACTTC. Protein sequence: CASSPGGEESYF.